The source of this T cell receptor beta chain is a study of blood T cell repertoires in COVID-19 (dated by TCRdb to 2020 to 2021). In the study overall: Collaborator samples came from the United States, Italy and Spain and covered acute and convalescent phases of COVID-19. A freely available public database, intended as a resource for researchers studying the immune response to SARS-CoV-2, is where the repertoires were released. The samples were drawn from the first 160 participants of the ongoing ImmuneRACE study and from over 950 subjects provided by 6 global collaborators. Sample metadata almost always included a de-identified subject ID, COVID-19 status, age in years and sex. Where available, HLA class I and class II types were taken from metadata supplied by the sample provider and were not determined by assay-based typing. The prospective study material was composed of cDNA or gDNA derived from T cells, B-cell-depleted T cells, or PBMCs. The dataset comprised deeply sampled blood TCRbeta repertoires from subjects exposed to, actively infected with, or recovered from COVID-19. The paper as a whole reports these results and caveats: How much clinical and demographic metadata was included differed by source and by participant, and the metadata was provided uncurated.

This clone was counted between two and nine times. Its binding antigen is unknown. Qualities for individual bases were not recorded, and no much larger clone is one base off. At one collaborating source in Seattle, patients were enrolled during active infection and were followed longitudinally through the course of disease. The collaborating institutions used their own protocols to collect whole blood in K2EDTA tubes. For TCRbeta analysis, collaborators shipped samples in one of three forms: frozen whole blood, isolated PBMCs, or DNA extracted from either of those sample types. The immunoSEQ Assay, a bias-controlled multiplex PCR, was used to amplify TCRbeta CDR3 regions from genomic DNA. From the authors' description of their analysis: Within the assay, amplification of reference gene primers was used to estimate how many nucleated cells each sample contained. Sequence reads were collapsed and filtered to measure the absolute abundance of every unique TCRbeta CDR3 rearrangement. For each sample, productive Simpson clonality was calculated by taking the square root of Simpson's diversity index across productive rearrangements. Not all clones reach the TCRdb copy of this immuneACCESS table, which keeps in-frame sequences only. Checked studies attribute under half of the gap to unresolved V genes and leave the rest unexplained. The D gene and trimming were derived from the DNA, and the V and J assignments and clone size from that table. Within this sample are approximately 190,000 clones, with 82% of them counted one time only. The ten largest clones add up to approximately 7.8% of the sample.

Based on the germline V gene, the CDR1 and CDR2 sequences are LGHNT and FRNRAP. The CDR3 sequence holds 12 residues, the cysteine and phenylalanine included. The read is trimmed to its CDR3 DNA, 36 bases read in frame from base 1. V was cut back by 5 bases and J by 4 bases, leaving a gap of 5 bases between them. Sequences were obtained from peripheral blood. The receptor's source is a woman aged 55 to 70 with COVID-19, enrolled during active disease. Recombination linked TRBV12-5 to TRBJ2-2, with the identity of the D gene unclear. The CDR3 loop reads CASGDTTGELFF. The nucleotide sequence is TGTGCTAGTGGTGACACCACCGGGGAGCTGTTTTTT.